By share of the sample, the clone carrying this TCR beta chain is hyperexpanded. Its antigen is unidentified. TRB rearrangements spanning V, D and J were amplified using mixed TRB-A/B primers. In TCRdb, the multiplex PCR reads were re-called with MiXCR into one record per CDR3 protein. The sample comprises under 500 distinct CDR3 sequences, 65% to 90% of which are singletons, and around half rests with the top ten. The CDR3 is 15 amino acids. The germline CDR1 and CDR2 sequences are DFQATT and SNEGSKA (reference sequence). With 0 bases removed from V and 2 bases from J, the gap between germline ends came to 11 bases. The data were taken from a study of T cell repertoires in aging, cancer and after chemotherapy. Study as a whole: The full dataset contained around 8.2 million TCR reads. Study results and caveats: Loss of evenness, beyond lost richness, contributed to age-related TCR diversity decline in cancer patients.

The template was genomic DNA from peripheral blood, not RNA. V gene TRBV20-1 combines with J gene TRBJ2-1; TRBD1 might be the D (6 bases). The receptor's source is a human donor with a solid tumor. Source material: blood. The CDR3 loop is CSARDPGTPYNEQFF. The DNA for the CDR3 is TGCAGTGCTAGAGACCCCGGGACACCCTACAATGAGCAGTTCTTC.